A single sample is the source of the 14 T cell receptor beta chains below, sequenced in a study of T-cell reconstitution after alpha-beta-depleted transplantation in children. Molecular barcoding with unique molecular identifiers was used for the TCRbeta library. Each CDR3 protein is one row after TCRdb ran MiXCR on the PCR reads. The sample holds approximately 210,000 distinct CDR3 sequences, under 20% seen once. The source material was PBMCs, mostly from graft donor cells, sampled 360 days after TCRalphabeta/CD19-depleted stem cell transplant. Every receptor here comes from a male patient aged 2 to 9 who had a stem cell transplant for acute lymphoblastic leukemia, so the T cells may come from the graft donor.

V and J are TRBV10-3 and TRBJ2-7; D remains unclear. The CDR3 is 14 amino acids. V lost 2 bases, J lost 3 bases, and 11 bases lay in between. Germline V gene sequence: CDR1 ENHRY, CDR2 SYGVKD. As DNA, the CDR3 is TGTGCCATCAGTGAGAGTAAGGTTATCTACGAGCAGTACTTC. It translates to CAISESKVIYEQYF.

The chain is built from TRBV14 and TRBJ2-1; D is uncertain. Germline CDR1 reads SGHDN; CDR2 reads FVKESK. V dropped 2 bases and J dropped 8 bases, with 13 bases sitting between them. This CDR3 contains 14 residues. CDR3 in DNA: TGTGCCAGCAGCCAATATAGTATTACCGATGAGCAGTTCTTC. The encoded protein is CASSQYSITDEQFF. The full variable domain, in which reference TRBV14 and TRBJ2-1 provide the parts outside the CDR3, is EAGVTQFPSHSVIEKGQTVTLRCDPISGHDNLYWYRRVMGKEIKFLLHFVKESKQDESGMPNNRFLAERTGGTYSTLKVQPAELEDSGVYFCASSQYSITDEQFFGPGTRLTVL.

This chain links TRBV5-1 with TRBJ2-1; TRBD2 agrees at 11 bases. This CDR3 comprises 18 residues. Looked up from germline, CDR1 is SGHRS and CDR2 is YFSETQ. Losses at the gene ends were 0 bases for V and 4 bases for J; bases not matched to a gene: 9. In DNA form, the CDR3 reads TGCGCCAGCAGCTTGGGCCCTAGCGGGGGGTCAGGGTACAATGAGCAGTTCTTC. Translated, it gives CASSLGPSGGSGYNEQFF. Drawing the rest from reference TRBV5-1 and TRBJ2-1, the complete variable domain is KAGVTQTPRYLIKTRGQQVTLSCSPISGHRSVSWYQQTPGQGLQFLFEYFSETQRNKGNFPGRFSGRQFSNSRSEMNVSTLELGDSALYLCASSLGPSGGSGYNEQFFGPGTRLTVL.

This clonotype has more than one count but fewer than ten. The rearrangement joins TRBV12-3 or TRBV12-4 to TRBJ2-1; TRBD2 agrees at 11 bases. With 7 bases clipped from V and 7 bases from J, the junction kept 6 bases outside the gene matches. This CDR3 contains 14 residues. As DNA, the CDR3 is TGTGCCAGCACCTTAGCGGGAGGGCCGAATGAGCAGTTCTTC. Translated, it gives CASTLAGGPNEQFF.

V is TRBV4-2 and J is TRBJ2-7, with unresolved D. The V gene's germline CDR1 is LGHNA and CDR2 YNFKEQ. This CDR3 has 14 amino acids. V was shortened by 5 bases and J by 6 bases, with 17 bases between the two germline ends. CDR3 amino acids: CASSSYELSGEQYF. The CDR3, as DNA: TGTGCCAGCAGCTCCTACGAGCTATCGGGCGAGCAGTACTTC.

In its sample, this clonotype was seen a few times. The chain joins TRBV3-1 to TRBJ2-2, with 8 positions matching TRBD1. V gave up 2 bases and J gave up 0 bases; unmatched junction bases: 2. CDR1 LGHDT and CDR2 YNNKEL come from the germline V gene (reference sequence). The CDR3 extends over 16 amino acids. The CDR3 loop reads CASSQKGQANTGELFF. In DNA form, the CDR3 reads TGTGCCAGCAGCCAAAAGGGACAGGCGAACACCGGGGAGCTGTTTTTT.

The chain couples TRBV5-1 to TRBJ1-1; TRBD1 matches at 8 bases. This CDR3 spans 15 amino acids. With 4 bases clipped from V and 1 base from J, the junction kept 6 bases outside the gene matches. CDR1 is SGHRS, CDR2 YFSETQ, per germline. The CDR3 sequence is CASSLMGQANTEAFF. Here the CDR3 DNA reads TGCGCCAGCAGCCTGATGGGACAGGCGAACACTGAAGCTTTCTTT.

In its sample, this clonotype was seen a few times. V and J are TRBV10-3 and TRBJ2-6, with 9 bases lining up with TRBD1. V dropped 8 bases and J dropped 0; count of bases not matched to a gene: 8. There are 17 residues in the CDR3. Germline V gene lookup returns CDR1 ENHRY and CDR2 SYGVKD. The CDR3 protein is CAIGGDRAHSGANVLTF. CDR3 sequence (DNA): TGTGCCATCGGGGGGGACAGGGCCCACTCTGGGGCCAACGTCCTGACTTTC.

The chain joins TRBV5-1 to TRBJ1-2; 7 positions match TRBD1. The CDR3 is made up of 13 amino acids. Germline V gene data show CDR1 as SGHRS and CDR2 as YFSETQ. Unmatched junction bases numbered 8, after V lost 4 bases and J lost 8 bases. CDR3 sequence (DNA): TGCGCCAGCAGCACAGGACAGGTCGAGGGCTACACCTTC. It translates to CASSTGQVEGYTF.

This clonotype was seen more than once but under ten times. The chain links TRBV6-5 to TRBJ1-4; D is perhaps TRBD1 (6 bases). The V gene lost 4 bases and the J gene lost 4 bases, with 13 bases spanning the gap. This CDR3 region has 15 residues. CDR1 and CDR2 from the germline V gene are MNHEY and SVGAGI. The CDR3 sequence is CASSWGAGRNEKLFF. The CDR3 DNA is TGTGCCAGCAGTTGGGGGGCAGGTCGTAATGAAAAACTGTTTTTT.

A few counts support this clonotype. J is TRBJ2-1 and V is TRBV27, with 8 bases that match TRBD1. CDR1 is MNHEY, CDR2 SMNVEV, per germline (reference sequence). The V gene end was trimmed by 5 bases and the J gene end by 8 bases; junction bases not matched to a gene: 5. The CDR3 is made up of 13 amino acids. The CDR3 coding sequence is TGTGCCAGCAGTCAGGACAGGGTCCATGAGCAGTTCTTC. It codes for CASSQDRVHEQFF.

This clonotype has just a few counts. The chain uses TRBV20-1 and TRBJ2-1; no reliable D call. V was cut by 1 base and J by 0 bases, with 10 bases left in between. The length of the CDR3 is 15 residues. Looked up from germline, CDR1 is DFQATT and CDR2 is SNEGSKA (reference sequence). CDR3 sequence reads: CSARGASYSYNEQFF. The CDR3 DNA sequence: TGCAGTGCTAGAGGAGCCAGTTACTCCTACAATGAGCAGTTCTTC.

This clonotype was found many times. The CDR3 DNA reads TGTGCCATCAGTGCTCCCTTAGCGGGGGAAAGAGTTTATACGCAGTATTTT. It codes for CAISAPLAGERVYTQYF. The chain uses TRBV10-3 and TRBJ2-3, with TRBD2 matching over 9 bases. The CDR3 is 17 residues long. V was clipped by 4 bases and J by 7 bases; unmatched bases: 15. From germline, CDR1 is ENHRY and CDR2 SYGVKD.

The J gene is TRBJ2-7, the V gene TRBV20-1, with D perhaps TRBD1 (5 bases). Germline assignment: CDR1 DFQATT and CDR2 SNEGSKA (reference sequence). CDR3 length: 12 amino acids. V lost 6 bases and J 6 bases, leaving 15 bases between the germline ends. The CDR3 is CSADTGRVEQYF. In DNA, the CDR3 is TGCAGTGCGGATACAGGTCGGGTCGAGCAGTACTTC.